This T cell receptor beta chain came from a study of T-cell memory formation after mild COVID-19. Constant-segment primers served in 5'RACE that generated TCR alpha and TCR beta cDNA libraries bearing sample barcodes and UMIs. TCRdb independently ran MiXCR on the 5' RACE reads; one entry per CDR3 protein. The sample records some 210,000 distinct CDR3 sequences, 8% to 11% being singletons. The table lists this clonotype with a few counts. Antigen unknown. The CDR3 totals 15 residues. Trimming took 0 bases from V and 5 from J; bases not matched to a gene: 2. CDR1 and CDR2 from the germline V gene are MNHEY and SVGEGT. Study-level results: Contracting clones localized mainly to CM and EM when CD4+ and mainly to EMRA when CD8+. Later expanders leaned CD4+, whereas day 15 to 85 contracting clones were balanced CD4/CD8. The SARS-CoV-2 specificity of second-wave clones reaching peak at day 37 remained unverified.

Input material: PBMCs or a T cell subset sorted from them (not recorded which). This TCR came from a man between 18 and 35 years old who had mild COVID-19 (a few samples of this study predate the infection). Cell type and time point are not known. The rearrangement links TRBV6-2 or TRBV6-3 to TRBJ1-5; 9 bases match TRBD1. The CDR3 sequence: CASSYSGTGYQPQHF. CDR3 bases: TGTGCCAGCAGTTACTCCGGGACAGGGTATCAGCCCCAGCATTTT.